These 8 T cell receptor beta chains came from one sample sequenced in a study of shared clonotypes between healthy human individuals. Clones were read by immunoSEQ multiplex PCR, and TCRdb kept only the in-frame ones, dropping some. Counted here are about 2 million clones, about 95% occurring once; the ten biggest clones make up 1.1%. CD45RO-negative, CCR7-selected cells formed the naive CD8 fraction, which excluded terminally differentiated effector memory CD45RA+ cells. Sequenced material: naive CD8+ T cells sorted from blood. The receptors here all came from a man aged 18 to 30 in good health.

The chain recombines TRBV4-1 with TRBJ1-1, with D uncertain. V shed 1 base and J shed 8 bases, with 11 bases lying between them. The CDR3 length is 13 residues. CDR1 and CDR2 from the germline V gene are MGHRA and YSYEKL. The CDR3 bases are TGCGCCAGCAGCCAAGCCGATGCGACCGAAGCTTTCTTT. Translating gives CASSQADATEAFF.

This clone was recorded only once. The chain is built from TRBV11-2 and TRBJ2-7; D assignment may be TRBD1 or TRBD2 (6 bases each). CDR3 size: 18 residues. Germline assignment: CDR1 SGHAT and CDR2 FQNNGV. Trimming stripped 6 bases from V and 3 bases from J, with 27 bases between. The CDR3 DNA is TGTGCCAGCAGGTCTTTAGAGGGGGGCCTACCGGTCTACTACGAGCAGTACTTC. This codes for CASRSLEGGLPVYYEQYF.

The chain uses TRBV2 and TRBJ2-1, with 10 bases that match TRBD2. The V gene's germline CDR1 is SNHLY and CDR2 FYNNEI. The CDR3 extends over 16 amino acids. After removal of 6 bases from V and 4 bases from J, the junction contained 9 bases not matched to a gene. The CDR3 loop reads CASRPQLAGEYNEQFF. DNA for the CDR3: TGTGCCAGCAGGCCTCAGCTAGCGGGAGAATACAATGAGCAGTTCTTC. Using reference TRBV2 and TRBJ2-1 for the parts outside the CDR3, the full variable domain is EPEVTQTPSHQVTQMGQEVILRCVPISNHLYFYWYRQILGQKVEFLVSFYNNEISEKSEIFDDQFSVERPDGSNFTLKIRSTKLEDSAMYFCASRPQLAGEYNEQFFGPGTRLTVL.

The chain joins TRBV27 to TRBJ1-3, with D tentatively TRBD1 (6 bases). This CDR3 has 15 amino acids. V was trimmed by 1 base and J by 7 bases, leaving 14 bases between them. CDR1 MNHEY and CDR2 SMNVEV come from the germline V gene (reference sequence). CDR3 DNA sequence: TGTGCCAGCAGTTTATTTTTGGGGCAGGGGAACACCATATATTTT. Translation gives CASSLFLGQGNTIYF.

The chain recombines TRBV27 with TRBJ2-7, with D perhaps matching TRBD2 (6 bases). Germline V CDR1 and CDR2: MNHEY, SMNVEV (reference sequence). The CDR3 sequence is 17 residues long. The germline V and J ends were trimmed by 3 bases and 6 bases, with 24 bases remaining between them. CDR3 in amino acids: CASSLQQAFSPGGEQYF. The CDR3 DNA follows: TGTGCCAGCAGTTTGCAACAGGCGTTCTCTCCCGGGGGCGAGCAGTACTTC.

The chain is built from TRBV6-5 and TRBJ2-3; TRBD1 matches 11 bases. CDR1 is MNHEY and CDR2 is SVGAGI in the germline V gene. The CDR3 consists of 16 residues. The trim removed 0 bases at V and 5 bases at J, leaving 4 bases unmatched. The CDR3 region has the DNA TGTGCCAGCAGTTACTCCGGACAGGGGGCAGGAGATACGCAGTATTTT. It specifies CASSYSGQGAGDTQYF.

This clone was seen once. V usage is TRBV28 and J usage is TRBJ2-3, with TRBD2 identical over 7 bases. V lost 6 bases to trimming and J lost 2 bases; unmatched junction nucleotides: 11. Germline V gene data show CDR1 as MDHEN and CDR2 as SYDVKM. The CDR3 contains 16 residues. CDR3 sequence (DNA): TGTGCCAGCAGCCAACCGGGCGGGGGATCCACAGATACGCAGTATTTT. It specifies CASSQPGGGSTDTQYF. Drawing the rest from reference TRBV28 and TRBJ2-3, the complete variable domain is DVKVTQSSRYLVKRTGEKVFLECVQDMDHENMFWYRQDPGLGLRLIYFSYDVKMKEKGDIPEGYSVSREKKERFSLILESASTNQTSMYLCASSQPGGGSTDTQYFGPGTRLTVL.

The chain combines TRBV5-4 with TRBJ2-3; perhaps TRBD2 as D (6 bases). Germline V CDR1 and CDR2: SGHNT, YYREEE (reference sequence). This CDR3 has 17 residues. V lost 0 bases, J lost 2 bases, and 16 bases lay in between. The CDR3 DNA reads TGTGCCAGCAGCTTGGAAGGTCGGCGGGACTCCACAGATACGCAGTATTTT. This translates into CASSLEGRRDSTDTQYF.